This T cell receptor beta chain was identified during a study of neoadjuvant anti-PD-1 for oral cavity cancer. Time point in this sample: after neoadjuvant nivolumab, at surgical resection. Germline V lookup: CDR1 SGHAT, CDR2 FQDESV (reference sequence). J lost 0 bases, V lost 10 bases, and 8 bases had no gene match. The CDR3 length is 17 residues. The method was immunoSEQ multiplex PCR; TCRdb's version includes in-frame clones alone and lacks a portion of them. The sample has just over 65,000 clones, 80% to 90% seen once; the top ten hold less than 4%. The sequence came from a person aged 40 to 85 with oral cavity squamous cell carcinoma. Here the sequenced sample was PBMCs, taken after nivolumab (anti-PD-1) treatment. The chain combines TRBV11-1 with TRBJ2-6; 11 bases match TRBD1. The CDR3 bases are TGTGCCACCCGAGTGGGGACAGGGGGCTCTGGGGCCAACGTCCTGACTTTC. Amino acids: CATRVGTGGSGANVLTF.